Listed here are 27 T cell receptor beta chains from one sample, sequenced in a study of blood T cell repertoires in COVID-19. Sequenced by immunoSEQ multiplex PCR; TCRdb stores in-frame clones only, minus some. The top ten hold roughly 15% of the sample, which has 140,000 to 150,000 clones, 65% to 80% seen once. The specimen sequenced was peripheral blood. These receptor sequences come from a middle-aged man with acute or convalescent COVID-19.

V and J are TRBV6-5 and TRBJ1-1; D is perhaps TRBD1 (6 bases). Germline CDR1 and CDR2: MNHEY and SVGAGI. V was pared by 4 bases and J by 0 bases, with 9 bases between. CDR3 length equals 14 residues. This CDR3 reads CASSSSGVNTEAFF. CDR3 bases: TGTGCCAGCAGTTCCTCAGGGGTGAACACTGAAGCTTTCTTT.

The chain couples TRBV11-2 to TRBJ1-6, with D tentatively TRBD1 (5 bases). This CDR3 is 17 amino acids long. Germline V gene lookup returns CDR1 SGHAT and CDR2 FQNNGV. Trimming took off 4 bases at V and 0 bases at J, with 13 bases between the two ends. CDR3 DNA: TGTGCCAGCAGCTCCTTTAGGACACTCTCCTATAATTCACCCCTCCACTTT. Protein sequence: CASSSFRTLSYNSPLHF. Complete variable domain (other parts from reference TRBV11-2 and TRBJ1-6): EAGVAQSPRYKIIEKRQSVAFWCNPISGHATLYWYQQILGQGPKLLIQFQNNGVVDDSQLPKDRFSAERLKGVDSTLKIQPAKLEDSAVYLCASSSFRTLSYNSPLHFGNGTRLTVT.

This chain connects TRBV7-3 to TRBJ2-2, with 7 bases that match TRBD1. The CDR3 extends over 16 amino acids. Germline V gene data show CDR1 as SGHTA and CDR2 as FQGTGA. The J segment lost 0 bases and the V segment lost 3 bases, leaving 4 bases of the junction unmatched. In DNA, the CDR3 is TGTGCCAGCAGCTTCGTTGGGACAGCGAACACCGGGGAGCTGTTTTTT. Amino acid sequence: CASSFVGTANTGELFF.

This chain connects TRBV2 to TRBJ1-2; D remains ambiguous. Germline assignment: CDR1 SNHLY and CDR2 FYNNEI. CDR3 length: 13 amino acids. V lost 7 bases and J lost 6, with 15 bases in between. CDR3 residues: CASTGRAWDGYTF. CDR3 in DNA: TGTGCCAGCACGGGGAGGGCCTGGGATGGCTACACCTTC.

The gene calls are TRBV2 and TRBJ2-2; D uncertain. CDR1 SNHLY and CDR2 FYNNEI come from the germline V gene. The ends were cut back, 6 bases at V and 4 bases at J, with 9 bases in the middle. The CDR3 spans 13 residues. CDR3 bases: TGTGCCAGCAGCCCTGAGTCCACCGGGGAGCTGTTTTTT. Amino acid sequence: CASSPESTGELFF.

This clone was seen once. The V and J genes are TRBV27 and TRBJ2-4; D is possibly TRBD2 (6 bases). Germline values: CDR1 MNHEY, CDR2 SMNVEV (reference sequence). V lost 5 bases and J 6 bases, leaving 17 bases between the germline ends. The CDR3 extends over 15 amino acids. CDR3 loop: CASSDGWGGVNIQYF. The CDR3, as DNA: TGTGCCAGCAGTGACGGGTGGGGCGGGGTAAACATTCAGTACTTC.

This chain connects TRBV18 to TRBJ1-1; 7 nucleotides align to TRBD1. Germline CDR1 KGHSH, CDR2 LQKENI. The CDR3 runs 15 residues. With 3 bases clipped from V and 5 bases from J, the junction kept 9 bases outside the gene matches. The CDR3 reads CASSPKGGEGTEAFF. Written as DNA, the CDR3 is TGTGCCAGCTCACCCAAAGGGGGCGAGGGGACTGAAGCTTTCTTT.

The chain combines TRBV19 with TRBJ1-3, with a weak D call TRBD1 (5 bases). The CDR3 is made up of 14 amino acids. Germline V gene data show CDR1 as LNHDA and CDR2 as SQIVND (reference sequence). V dropped 4 bases and J dropped 4 bases, with 11 bases sitting between them. The CDR3 region has the DNA TGTGCCAGTAGTACAGGGTCAGGAGGAAACACCATATATTTT. The encoded protein is CASSTGSGGNTIYF.

J is TRBJ1-6 and V is TRBV7-8, with D possibly matching TRBD1 (5 bases). Germline V lookup: CDR1 SGHVS, CDR2 FQNEAQ. The CDR3 consists of 15 residues. V gave up 5 bases and J gave up 4 bases, with 12 bases separating them. The CDR3 reads CASSKTRVYNSPLHF. CDR3 bases: TGTGCCAGCAGCAAAACCAGGGTGTATAATTCACCCCTCCACTTT.

The CDR3 DNA reads TGTGCCAGCAGCCGGGACAGGGGGACATCGTTCTTC. Translated: CASSRDRGTSFF. V and J are TRBV5-8 and TRBJ2-1; TRBD1 agrees at 11 bases. Germline V gives CDR1 SGHTS, CDR2 YDEGEE. This CDR3 has 12 amino acids. V lost 4 bases to trimming and J lost 15 bases; unmatched junction nucleotides: 6.

This clone was seen more than once but under ten times. The chain employs TRBV5-1 and TRBJ2-1, with 7 bases matching TRBD1. Germline CDR1 and CDR2: SGHRS and YFSETQ. With 4 bases clipped from V and 6 bases from J, the junction kept 4 bases outside the gene matches. The CDR3 length is 13 residues. This chain's CDR3 is CASSVQGSNEQFF. CDR3 nucleotides: TGCGCCAGCAGCGTACAGGGGAGCAATGAGCAGTTCTTC.

This chain joins TRBV5-1 and TRBJ2-5; unclear D gene. CDR3 length: 13 amino acids. The V gene's germline CDR1 is SGHRS and CDR2 YFSETQ. The V and J ends lost 0 bases and 5 bases respectively, with 8 bases between them. This CDR3 is CASSLVPRETQYF. In DNA form, the CDR3 reads TGCGCCAGCAGCTTGGTTCCGCGGGAGACCCAGTACTTC. The full variable domain, rest sourced from reference TRBV5-1 and TRBJ2-5, is KAGVTQTPRYLIKTRGQQVTLSCSPISGHRSVSWYQQTPGQGLQFLFEYFSETQRNKGNFPGRFSGRQFSNSRSEMNVSTLELGDSALYLCASSLVPRETQYFGPGTRLLVL.

The genes are TRBV5-1 and TRBJ1-6; 10 bases match TRBD1. Germline CDR1 reads SGHRS; CDR2 reads YFSETQ. The CDR3 loop spans 14 amino acids. The V gene end was trimmed by 4 bases and the J gene end by 7 bases; junction bases not matched to a gene: 2. The CDR3 nucleotides are TGCGCCAGCAGCACGGGACAGGGGAATTCACCCCTCCACTTT. Translated: CASSTGQGNSPLHF.

The sample holds a few counts of this clone. This chain joins TRBV7-9 and TRBJ1-1; the D is unclear. Trimming took 1 base from V and 1 from J, leaving 7 bases between them. CDR3 length equals 14 residues. CDR1 is SEHNR, CDR2 FQNEAQ, per germline (reference sequence). The CDR3 sequence: CASSLEAGNTEAFF. The CDR3 DNA sequence: TGTGCCAGCAGCTTAGAAGCTGGGAACACTGAAGCTTTCTTT.

This chain links TRBV10-1 with TRBJ2-4; D gene ambiguous. The CDR3 covers 14 residues. Trimming removed 3 bases from V and 0 bases from J, with 6 bases in between. Germline V gene lookup returns CDR1 WNHNN and CDR2 SYGVQD (reference sequence). CDR3 in DNA: TGCGCCAGCAGTGAACCAGGAGCCAAAAACATTCAGTACTTC. Translated: CASSEPGAKNIQYF.

The chain joins TRBV30 to TRBJ1-1; 8 bases are a match to TRBD1. The CDR3 runs 15 residues. Germline V gene sequence: CDR1 GTSNPN, CDR2 SVGIG (reference sequence). V lost 0 bases, J lost 0 bases, and 3 bases stayed unmatched. The CDR3 loop reads CAWSVLGQVNTEAFF. The CDR3 DNA sequence: TGTGCCTGGAGTGTACTGGGACAGGTGAACACTGAAGCTTTCTTT.

The V gene is TRBV6-5, the J gene TRBJ1-2; 11 bases are a match to TRBD1. The CDR3 runs 16 residues. J gave up 1 base and V 4 bases, and 5 bases lay outside the gene matches. Germline V CDR1 and CDR2: MNHEY, SVGAGI. In DNA, the CDR3 is TGTGCCAGCAGTTGGGACAGGGGGAGCCTTAACTATGGCTACACCTTC. Protein sequence: CASSWDRGSLNYGYTF.

The chain is built from TRBV21-1 and TRBJ2-7; the D call of TRBD1 is as the table states it, not checked on the DNA. TRBV21-1 is a pseudogene. This CDR3 is 15 amino acids long. The CDR3 DNA is TGTGCCAGCGGTAGCCTAAGCAAGGGGGAAGGCGAGCAGTACGTC. This encodes CASGSLSKGEGEQYV.

J is TRBJ2-7 and V is TRBV6-5; maybe TRBD1 (5 bases). This CDR3 comprises 13 residues. In germline, CDR1 is MNHEY, CDR2 SVGAGI. Trimming cost V 11 bases and J 2 bases, with 16 bases left between them. CDR3 in amino acids: CAARTTAAYEQYV. CDR3 nucleotide sequence: TGTGCCGCACGCACGACAGCCGCCTACGAGCAGTACGTC.

Here the CDR3 reads CASSGTPTDTQYF. In DNA, the CDR3 is TGTGCCAGCAGCGGGACACCCACAGATACGCAGTATTTT. The chain combines TRBV2 with TRBJ2-3; possibly TRBD1 for D (6 bases). Trimming cost V 6 bases and J 2 bases, with 9 bases left between them. The CDR3 is 13 residues long. The germline V gene encodes CDR1 SNHLY and CDR2 FYNNEI.

This clone has a handful of counts. The rearrangement joins TRBV14 to TRBJ1-1; 8 nucleotides line up with TRBD1. Germline assignment: CDR1 SGHDN and CDR2 FVKESK. The ends lost 4 bases at V and 4 bases at J; junction bases unmatched: 8. This CDR3 has 15 amino acids. The CDR3 nucleotides read TGTGCCAGCAGCCGGGCAGGGGGCTTTCGCACTGAAGCTTTCTTT. It encodes CASSRAGGFRTEAFF.

This clone was observed at least ten times. V gene TRBV18 combines with J gene TRBJ1-2; 7 nucleotides agree with TRBD1. CDR1 is KGHSH, CDR2 LQKENI, per germline. J lost 4 bases, V lost 3 bases, and 5 bases had no gene match. The CDR3 has 14 amino acids. In DNA, the CDR3 is TGTGCCAGCTCACCTGACAGGGAGCCCTATGGCTACACCTTC. This encodes CASSPDREPYGYTF.

This rearrangement joins TRBV7-9 to TRBJ2-1, with a weak D call TRBD2 (5 bases). The germline gives CDR1 SEHNR, CDR2 FQNEAQ (reference sequence). The V end lost 1 base, the J end lost 7 bases, and 5 bases lay between the germline ends. The CDR3 covers 12 residues. In DNA, the CDR3 is TGTGCCAGCAGCTTAGGGGAGAATGAGCAGTTCTTC. Translation gives CASSLGENEQFF.

The rearrangement links TRBV5-6 to TRBJ1-4, with D unclear. The CDR3 is made up of 15 amino acids. Trimming took off 0 bases at V and 7 bases at J, with 13 bases between the two ends. The germline V gene encodes CDR1 SGHDT and CDR2 YYEEEE. The CDR3 is CASSLGLAAIEKLFF. CDR3 DNA sequence: TGTGCCAGCAGCTTGGGTCTGGCGGCGATTGAAAAACTGTTTTTT.

The chain uses TRBV19 and TRBJ2-7; D possibly corresponds to TRBD1 (6 bases). From germline, CDR1 is LNHDA and CDR2 SQIVND (reference sequence). This CDR3 has 13 residues. Trimming took off 4 bases at V and 6 bases at J, with 13 bases between the two ends. The CDR3 DNA sequence: TGTGCCAGTAGTACTGTACAGGGAACCGAGCAGTACGTC. Translating gives CASSTVQGTEQYV.

The chain's CDR3 is CASSRQWDNSPLHF. The DNA for the CDR3 is TGTGCCAGCAGCCGACAGTGGGATAATTCACCCCTCCACTTT. The gene calls are TRBV6-5 and TRBJ1-6, with D tentatively TRBD1 (5 bases). V was pared by 6 bases and J by 5 bases, with 11 bases between. Germline assignment: CDR1 MNHEY and CDR2 SVGAGI. The CDR3 loop spans 14 amino acids.

The chain is built from TRBV5-1 and TRBJ2-1; 8 bases map to TRBD2. The CDR3 consists of 15 residues. From germline, CDR1 is SGHRS and CDR2 YFSETQ. V was clipped by 4 bases and J by 14 bases; unmatched bases: 17. The CDR3 sequence is CASSEGSGGQAKEFF. CDR3 DNA sequence: TGCGCCAGCAGCGAAGGAAGCGGGGGCCAGGCTAAAGAGTTCTTC.